The clone carrying this T cell receptor (beta chain) showed up just once. Its cognate antigen is unknown. The junction departs from germline at one end; a sequencing error may be responsible. Semi-nested PCR with Nested Universal Primer A followed constant-region reverse priming of full-length variable regions. TCRdb recomputed calls from the 5' RACE reads with MiXCR, one row per CDR3 protein. Of about 41,000 distinct CDR3 sequences listed, 29% are singletons. Study-level results: Tumor memory CD4+ T cell TCR gene usage clustered with blood and lymph node memory CD4+ cells and lymph node naive CD4+ cells. Tumor-infiltrating Treg TCR alpha and beta sequences overlapped most with tumor naive CD4+ T cells, then blood naive.

There are 15 residues in the CDR3. Memory CD4+ cells were defined as CD4+CD45RO+CD25-. The sequenced sample consisted of memory CD4+ T cells sorted from a lymph node. Indicated subset: memory CD4+ T cells, CD4+CD45RO+CD25-. V usage is TRBV12-3 or TRBV12-4 and J usage is TRBJ2-1; the match to TRBD2 covers 11 bases. This sequence originates from a female donor with breast cancer. The CDR3 loop is CASSLLLAGDNVQFF. In DNA, the CDR3 is TGTGCCAGCAGTTTACTACTAGCGGGGGACAATGTGCAGTTCTTC.